The 6 T cell receptor beta chains presented below share a single source sample, sequenced in a study of shared clonotypes between healthy human individuals. Sequencing used immunoSEQ multiplex PCR; TCRdb keeps in-frame clones, though not all of them. The repertoire holds about 2.3 million clones, 80% to 95% seen once, with roughly 0.34% in the top ten. The sequencing input was naive CD4+ T cells from PBMCs. Specified subset: CD45RA+ positively selected. The receptors shown here come from a man aged 18 to 29 in good health. Some clones in this sample may be carry-over from other donors' samples.

CDR3 sequence (DNA): TGTGCCAGTAACAAAAGGTCAGGGGCCGGGGAGCTGTTTTTT. Protein sequence: CASNKRSGAGELFF. The gene calls are TRBV19 and TRBJ2-2, with D possibly matching TRBD1 (6 bases). The CDR3 runs 14 residues. Germline V gives CDR1 LNHDA, CDR2 SQIVND (reference sequence). The V gene lost 7 bases and the J gene lost 6 bases, with 15 bases spanning the gap.

The CDR3 region is CASSPTSSGNTIYF. CDR3 DNA sequence: TGTGCCAGCTCACCCACCAGCTCTGGAAACACCATATATTTT. This rearrangement joins TRBV18 to TRBJ1-3; D gene unclear. This CDR3 comprises 14 residues. Germline values: CDR1 KGHSH, CDR2 LQKENI. The germline V and J ends were trimmed by 3 bases and 0 bases, with 6 bases remaining between them.

This chain uses TRBV7-2 with TRBJ2-3, with 12 nucleotides matching TRBD2. Germline values: CDR1 SGHTA, CDR2 FQGNSA. V dropped 5 bases and J dropped 6; count of bases not matched to a gene: 6. CDR3 size: 15 residues. The DNA of the CDR3 is TGTGCCAGCAGCGTCCGACTAGCGGGAGTGGATACGCAGTATTTT. As protein: CASSVRLAGVDTQYF.

The chain carries TRBV29-1 and TRBJ2-7; D not certain. Trimming stripped 6 bases from V and 2 bases from J, with 8 bases between. This CDR3 has 11 amino acids. Germline V CDR1 and CDR2: SQVTM, ANQGSEA. The CDR3 nucleotides are TGCAGCGTGTCTCTCCCCTACGAGCAGTACTTC. Translating it yields CSVSLPYEQYF.

This chain joins TRBV28 and TRBJ1-1, with D possibly being TRBD1 (5 bases). The CDR3 length is 14 residues. The V gene's germline CDR1 is MDHEN and CDR2 SYDVKM. Between the trimmed V and J ends, which lost 6 bases and 1 base, there was a span of 12 bases. For the CDR3, the DNA is TGTGCCAGCAGATACGGGGGTAAGAACACTGAAGCTTTCTTT. Translated: CASRYGGKNTEAFF. The variable domain in full, completed from reference TRBV28 and TRBJ1-1, reads DVKVTQSSRYLVKRTGEKVFLECVQDMDHENMFWYRQDPGLGLRLIYFSYDVKMKEKGDIPEGYSVSREKKERFSLILESASTNQTSMYLCASRYGGKNTEAFFGQGTRLTVV.

This rearrangement joins TRBV11-2 to TRBJ2-5, with 7 bases lining up with TRBD1. The V gene end was trimmed by 5 bases and the J gene end by 3 bases; junction bases not matched to a gene: 15. The CDR3 spans 17 residues. CDR1 and CDR2 (germline): SGHAT, FQNNGV. The CDR3 sequence is CASSRPTRTGEEETQYF. DNA for the CDR3: TGTGCCAGCAGCCGCCCAACACGCACAGGGGAAGAAGAGACCCAGTACTTC.